This T cell receptor (beta chain) was recorded in a study of cytomegalovirus exposure and HLA in healthy donors. Germline CDR1 SGHAT, CDR2 FQDESV (reference sequence). CDR3 length: 16 residues. V lost 2 bases and J lost 0, with 14 bases in between. PCR primers comprised 60 Vbeta and 13 Jbeta primers. Clones were sequenced by immunoSEQ multiplex PCR, and TCRdb holds only the in-frame ones, with some missing. The sample lists more than 90,000 clones; approximately 80% were seen once. Findings of the study overall: For most TCR beta V segments, an earlier analysis put the productive rate at about 87% or about 30% of the time.

Concerning this clone itself: As yet, its antigen is unknown.

This sequence joins TRBV11-1 and TRBJ2-7; tentative D call: TRBD2 (5 bases). This TCR was recovered from a woman between 65 and 79 years old in good health and CMV-seropositive. Sample: PBMCs. The CDR3 nucleotides are TGTGCCAGCAGCTTACAGAGGGCATGGGACTCCTACGAGCAGTACTTC. Translation gives CASSLQRAWDSYEQYF.